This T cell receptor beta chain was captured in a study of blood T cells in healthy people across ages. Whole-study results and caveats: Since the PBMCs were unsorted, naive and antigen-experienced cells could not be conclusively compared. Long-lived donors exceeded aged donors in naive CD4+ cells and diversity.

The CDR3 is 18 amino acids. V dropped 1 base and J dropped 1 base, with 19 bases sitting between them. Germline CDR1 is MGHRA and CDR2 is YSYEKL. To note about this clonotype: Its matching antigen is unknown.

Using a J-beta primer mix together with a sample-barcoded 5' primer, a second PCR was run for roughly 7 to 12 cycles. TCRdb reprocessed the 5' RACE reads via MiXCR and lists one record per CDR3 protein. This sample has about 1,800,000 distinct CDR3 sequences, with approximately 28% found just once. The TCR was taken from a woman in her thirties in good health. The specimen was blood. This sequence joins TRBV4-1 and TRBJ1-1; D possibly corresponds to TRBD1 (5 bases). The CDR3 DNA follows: TGCGCCAGCAGCCAAGTTGGAGGGACTCGGAGTAAGAACACTGAAGCTTTCTTT. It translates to CASSQVGGTRSKNTEAFF.